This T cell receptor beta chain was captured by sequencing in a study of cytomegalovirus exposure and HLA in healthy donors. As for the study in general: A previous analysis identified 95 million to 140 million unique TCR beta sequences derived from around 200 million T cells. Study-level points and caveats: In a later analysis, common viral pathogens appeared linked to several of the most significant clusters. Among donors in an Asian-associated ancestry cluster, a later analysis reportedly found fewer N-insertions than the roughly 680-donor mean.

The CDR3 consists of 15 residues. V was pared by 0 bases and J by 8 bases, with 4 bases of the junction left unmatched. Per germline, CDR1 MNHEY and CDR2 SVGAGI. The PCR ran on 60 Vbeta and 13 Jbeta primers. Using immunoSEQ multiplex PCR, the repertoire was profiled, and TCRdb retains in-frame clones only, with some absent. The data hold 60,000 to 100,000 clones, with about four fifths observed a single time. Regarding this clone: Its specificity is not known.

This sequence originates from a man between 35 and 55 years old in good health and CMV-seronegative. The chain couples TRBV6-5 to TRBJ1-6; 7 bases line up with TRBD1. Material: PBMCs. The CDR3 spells CASSYSRQGDSPLHF. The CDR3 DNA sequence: TGTGCCAGCAGTTACTCGAGGCAGGGGGATTCACCCCTCCACTTT.